This entry lists 17 T cell receptor beta chains sequenced from one sample in a study of blood T cell repertoires in COVID-19. Libraries were prepared by immunoSEQ multiplex PCR; TCRdb keeps only in-frame clonotypes and omits some of them. This table holds some 150,000 clones, roughly 80% found once. The specimen sequenced was peripheral blood. These receptors all come from an elderly woman in a cohort sampled during active or convalescent COVID-19.

The gene calls are TRBV6-6 and TRBJ2-5, with D possibly TRBD1 on 5 matching bases. Trimming removed 6 bases at V and 4 bases at J, with 9 bases between. CDR1 is MNHNY, CDR2 SVGAGI, per germline (reference sequence). CDR3 size: 12 residues. The CDR3 DNA reads TGTGCCAGCAGACCCCAGGGAGAGACCCAGTACTTC. It translates to CASRPQGETQYF.

The chain is built from TRBV11-2 and TRBJ2-1; perhaps TRBD1 as D (6 bases). The germline V gene has CDR1 SGHAT and CDR2 FQNNGV. The CDR3 totals 15 residues. Trimming took off 4 bases at V and 12 bases at J, with 22 bases between the two ends. The CDR3 loop is CASSSDWDGDTVQFF. CDR3 nucleotides: TGTGCCAGCAGCTCTGACTGGGACGGGGACACCGTGCAGTTCTTC.

About this clone: The junction departs from the called germline gene at one end, perhaps through a read error. The V call is TRBV11-2, the J call TRBJ2-6; D is undetermined. Germline V lookup: CDR1 SGHAT, CDR2 FQNNGV. The CDR3 consists of 15 residues. DNA of the CDR3: TGTGCCAGCAGCTTTACGCGCTCTAGGGCCAACGTCCTGACTTTC. Protein sequence: CASSFTRSRANVLTF.

V usage is TRBV14 and J usage is TRBJ1-3; 8 bases fit TRBD1. V lost 4 bases, J lost 5 bases, and 10 bases stayed unmatched. CDR3 size: 16 residues. The germline gives CDR1 SGHDN, CDR2 FVKESK. CDR3 bases: TGTGCCAGCAGCCCCCTGTCAGGGGGCATGAGAAACACCATATATTTT. This codes for CASSPLSGGMRNTIYF.

This chain connects TRBV11-2 to TRBJ2-1; TRBD2 matches at 16 bases. Germline V CDR1 and CDR2: SGHAT, FQNNGV. Trimming cost V 3 bases and J 13 bases; bases outside gene matches: 3. This CDR3 is 14 amino acids long. CDR3 bases: TGTGCCAGCAGCTTTGGGACTAGCGGGGGGGCACAGTTCTTC. Residues: CASSFGTSGGAQFF. The full variable domain, in which reference TRBV11-2 and TRBJ2-1 provide the parts outside the CDR3, is EAGVAQSPRYKIIEKRQSVAFWCNPISGHATLYWYQQILGQGPKLLIQFQNNGVVDDSQLPKDRFSAERLKGVDSTLKIQPAKLEDSAVYLCASSFGTSGGAQFFGPGTRLTVL.

V and J are TRBV6-5 and TRBJ1-2, with D unresolved. The V gene's germline CDR1 is MNHEY and CDR2 SVGAGI. V was clipped by 7 bases and J by 1 base, with 16 bases between them. This CDR3 comprises 15 residues. The CDR3 bases are TGTGCCAGCAATCTAAGGCGGGGAAGTAACTATGGCTACACCTTC. It codes for CASNLRRGSNYGYTF.

The V call is TRBV9, the J call TRBJ2-3; 7 bases agree with TRBD1. The junction had 9 bases not matched to a gene; V was cut back by 3 bases and J by 8 bases. Germline V gene sequence: CDR1 SGDLS, CDR2 YYNGEE. CDR3 length: 14 amino acids. In DNA form, the CDR3 reads TGTGCCAGCAGCGATAGACAGGGATCGTCTACGCAGTATTTT. It encodes CASSDRQGSSTQYF.

The chain couples TRBV5-4 to TRBJ2-4, with 7 bases that match TRBD2. CDR1 is SGHNT, CDR2 YYREEE, per germline (reference sequence). The ends lost 1 base at V and 3 bases at J; junction bases unmatched: 4. The CDR3 covers 15 residues. This CDR3 reads CASSLIAGDKNIQYF. The CDR3 bases are TGTGCCAGCAGCTTGATCGCGGGGGACAAAAACATTCAGTACTTC.

The CDR3 DNA follows: TGTGCCAGCACCCGTCGGGGGGGTAGGGACAATGAGCAGTTCTTC. This translates into CASTRRGGRDNEQFF. This chain uses TRBV2 with TRBJ2-1, with 8 bases matching TRBD2. V was pared by 7 bases and J by 5 bases, with 10 bases of the junction left unmatched. CDR1 and CDR2 from the germline V gene are SNHLY and FYNNEI. This CDR3 contains 15 residues.

This clone was picked up a small number of times. This sequence joins TRBV7-9 and TRBJ2-3; D perhaps matches TRBD2 (6 bases). V dropped 4 bases and J dropped 2 bases, with 13 bases sitting between them. Germline V gene sequence: CDR1 SEHNR, CDR2 FQNEAQ (reference sequence). The CDR3 extends over 15 amino acids. Written as DNA, the CDR3 is TGTGCCAGCAGCTCACCCCGGGGGTACACAGATACGCAGTATTTT. Its protein product is CASSSPRGYTDTQYF.

The chain links TRBV11-2 to TRBJ1-3; tentative D call: TRBD1 (6 bases). V was pared by 4 bases and J by 0 bases, with 7 bases between. CDR3 length: 14 amino acids. CDR1 is SGHAT, CDR2 FQNNGV, per germline. CDR3 coding DNA: TGTGCCAGCAGCTCGGACAGCTCTGGAAACACCATATATTTT. Translated: CASSSDSSGNTIYF.

This clone has only one observation. The chain is built from TRBV6-5 and TRBJ1-2; 7 bases are shared with TRBD1. The germline V gene encodes CDR1 MNHEY and CDR2 SVGAGI. CDR3 length: 16 amino acids. The V and J ends lost 0 bases and 2 bases, in that order; junction bases with no gene match: 6. For the CDR3, the DNA is TGTGCCAGCAGTTACTCCTCGGGACAGCCCAACTATGGCTACACCTTC. Translated, it gives CASSYSSGQPNYGYTF.

The V and J genes are TRBV18 and TRBJ1-1, with TRBD1 identical over 10 bases. The CDR3 spans 14 residues. The germline V gene encodes CDR1 KGHSH and CDR2 LQKENI. The V segment lost 4 bases and the J segment 2 bases; nucleotides outside the gene matches: 1. The DNA for the CDR3 is TGTGCCAGCTCACGACAGGGGGCTAACACTGAAGCTTTCTTT. This sequence encodes CASSRQGANTEAFF.

The chain links TRBV6-5 to TRBJ2-5; TRBD2 might be the D (5 bases). The V end was cut by 5 bases, the J end by 5 bases, with 12 bases between. Germline V gene sequence: CDR1 MNHEY, CDR2 SVGAGI. This CDR3 comprises 13 residues. This CDR3 reads CASSTKGAETQYF. In DNA form, the CDR3 reads TGTGCCAGCAGTACCAAGGGAGCGGAGACCCAGTACTTC.

This sequence joins TRBV9 and TRBJ2-1; 12 bases map to TRBD2. This CDR3 has 15 residues. The ends lost 4 bases at V and 7 bases at J; junction bases unmatched: 6. In germline, CDR1 is SGDLS, CDR2 YYNGEE. The CDR3 here is CASSTRTSGVNEQFF. The CDR3 DNA reads TGTGCCAGCAGCACTCGGACTAGCGGGGTTAATGAGCAGTTCTTC.

CDR3 DNA sequence: TGTGCCAGCTCCCCAGCGGGAACCGACACAGATACGCAGTATTTT. This gives the protein CASSPAGTDTDTQYF. The chain joins TRBV18 to TRBJ2-3, with TRBD2 identical over 7 bases. The trim removed 6 bases at V and 2 bases at J, leaving 8 bases unmatched. This CDR3 has 15 amino acids. CDR1 is KGHSH and CDR2 is LQKENI in the germline V gene.

V usage is TRBV9 and J usage is TRBJ1-2; 9 positions agree with TRBD1. The CDR3 extends over 15 amino acids. The V gene end was trimmed by 3 bases and the J gene end by 5 bases; junction bases not matched to a gene: 8. From germline, CDR1 is SGDLS and CDR2 YYNGEE. The CDR3, as DNA: TGTGCCAGCAGCGGAAACAGGGGGCGTTATTATGGCTACACCTTC. This codes for CASSGNRGRYYGYTF.